The clone carrying this T cell receptor beta chain was observed a handful of times. A second PCR of roughly 7 to 11 cycles used a sample-barcoded 5' primer and a J-beta primer mix. A single record per CDR3 protein comes from TCRdb applying MiXCR to the 5' RACE reads. The sample lists about 800,000 distinct CDR3 sequences, 46% occurring once. The data were taken from a study of blood T cells in healthy people across ages. Total RNA amounts of at least 6 micrograms were extracted per sample. The CDR3 runs 14 residues. CDR1 and CDR2 (germline): SGHAT, FQNNGV. V and J are TRBV11-2 and TRBJ2-7; D is uncertain. The DNA matches TRBJ2-5 better at its end, which makes the J call doubtful. This TCR was sampled from a man aged 80 or over in good health. Source material: blood. As DNA, the CDR3 is TGTGCCAGCAGCTTACAGTTATCGGGAGAGACCCAGTACTTC. This encodes CASSLQLSGETQYF.